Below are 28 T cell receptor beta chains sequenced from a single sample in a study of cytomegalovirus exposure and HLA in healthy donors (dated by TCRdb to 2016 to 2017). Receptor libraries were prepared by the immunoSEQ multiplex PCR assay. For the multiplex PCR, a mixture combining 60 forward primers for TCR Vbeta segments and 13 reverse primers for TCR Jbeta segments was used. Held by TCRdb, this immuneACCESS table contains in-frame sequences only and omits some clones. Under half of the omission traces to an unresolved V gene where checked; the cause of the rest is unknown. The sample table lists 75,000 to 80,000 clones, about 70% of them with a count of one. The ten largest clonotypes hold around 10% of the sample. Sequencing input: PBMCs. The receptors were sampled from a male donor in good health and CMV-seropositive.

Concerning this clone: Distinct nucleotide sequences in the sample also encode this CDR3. CDR3 DNA sequence: TGTGCCAGCAGTTCCATGTCGGGGGGGGATACACGGGAGACCCAGTACTTC. Translation: CASSSMSGGDTRETQYF. The rearrangement uses TRBV28 and TRBJ2-5, with 8 positions matching TRBD2. There are 17 residues in the CDR3. V shed 4 bases, J shed 5 bases, and the junction held 15 bases outside the gene matches. Germline assignment: CDR1 MDHEN and CDR2 SYDVKM.

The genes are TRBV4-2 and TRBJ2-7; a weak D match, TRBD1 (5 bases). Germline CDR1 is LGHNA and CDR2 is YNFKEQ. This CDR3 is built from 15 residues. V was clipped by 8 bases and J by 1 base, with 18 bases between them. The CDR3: CASGPQGFLSYEQYF. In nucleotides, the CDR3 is TGTGCCAGCGGACCCCAGGGTTTCCTTTCCTACGAGCAGTACTTC.

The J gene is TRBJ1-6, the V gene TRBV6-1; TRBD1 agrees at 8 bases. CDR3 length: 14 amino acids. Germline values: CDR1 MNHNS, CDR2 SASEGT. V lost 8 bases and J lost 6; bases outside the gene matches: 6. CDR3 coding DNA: TGTGCCAGCCGTTCAGGGGGCGGTAATTCACCCCTCCACTTT. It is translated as CASRSGGGNSPLHF.

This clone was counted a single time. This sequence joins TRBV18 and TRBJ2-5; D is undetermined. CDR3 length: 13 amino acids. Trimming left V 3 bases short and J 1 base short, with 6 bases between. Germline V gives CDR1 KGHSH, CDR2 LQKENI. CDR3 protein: CASSPVVQETQYF. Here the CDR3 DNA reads TGTGCCAGCTCACCTGTAGTCCAAGAGACCCAGTACTTC.

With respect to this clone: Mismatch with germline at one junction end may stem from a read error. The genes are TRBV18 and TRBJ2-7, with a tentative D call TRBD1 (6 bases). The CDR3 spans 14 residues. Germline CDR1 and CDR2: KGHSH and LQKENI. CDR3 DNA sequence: TGTGCCAGCTCACCGCAACAGGGCTCCCACGAGCAGTACTTC. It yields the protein CASSPQQGSHEQYF.

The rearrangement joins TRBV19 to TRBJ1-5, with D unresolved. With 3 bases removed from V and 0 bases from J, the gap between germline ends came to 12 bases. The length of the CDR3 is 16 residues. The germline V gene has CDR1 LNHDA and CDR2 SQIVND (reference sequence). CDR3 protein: CASSMSTFYSNQPQHF. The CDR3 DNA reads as TGTGCCAGTAGTATGTCGACATTTTATAGCAATCAGCCCCAGCATTTT.

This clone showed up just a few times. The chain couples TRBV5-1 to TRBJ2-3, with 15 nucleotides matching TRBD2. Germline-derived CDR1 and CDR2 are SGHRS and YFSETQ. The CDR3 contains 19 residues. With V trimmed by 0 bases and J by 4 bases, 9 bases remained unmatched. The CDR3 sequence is CASSLGTSGRAGGADTQYF. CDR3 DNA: TGCGCCAGCAGCTTGGGGACTAGCGGGAGGGCCGGTGGTGCAGATACGCAGTATTTT.

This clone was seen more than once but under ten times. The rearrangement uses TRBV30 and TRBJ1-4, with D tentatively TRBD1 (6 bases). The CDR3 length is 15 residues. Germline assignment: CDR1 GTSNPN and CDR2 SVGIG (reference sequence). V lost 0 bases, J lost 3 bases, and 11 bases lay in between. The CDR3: CAWSVQGGANEKLFF. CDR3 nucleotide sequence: TGTGCCTGGAGTGTACAAGGGGGGGCTAATGAAAAACTGTTTTTT.

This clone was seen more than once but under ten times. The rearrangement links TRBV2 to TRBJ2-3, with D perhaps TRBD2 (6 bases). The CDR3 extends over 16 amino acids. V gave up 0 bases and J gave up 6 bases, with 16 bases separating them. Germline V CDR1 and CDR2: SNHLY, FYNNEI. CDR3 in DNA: TGTGCCAGCAGTGAAGCGCTTCGGGGGTCTGGGGATACGCAGTATTTT. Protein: CASSEALRGSGDTQYF.

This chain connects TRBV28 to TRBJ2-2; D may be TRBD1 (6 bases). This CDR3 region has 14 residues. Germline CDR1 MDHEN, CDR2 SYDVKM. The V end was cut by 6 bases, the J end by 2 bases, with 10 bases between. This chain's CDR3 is CASRVGQNTGELFF. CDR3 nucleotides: TGTGCCAGCAGAGTGGGACAAAACACCGGGGAGCTGTTTTTT.

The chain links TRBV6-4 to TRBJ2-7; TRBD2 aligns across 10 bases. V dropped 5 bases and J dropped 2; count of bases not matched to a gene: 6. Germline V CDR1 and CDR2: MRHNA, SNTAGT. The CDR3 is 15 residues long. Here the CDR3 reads CASSFLAGAPYEQYF. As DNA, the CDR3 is TGTGCCAGCAGTTTCCTAGCGGGGGCCCCCTACGAGCAGTACTTC.

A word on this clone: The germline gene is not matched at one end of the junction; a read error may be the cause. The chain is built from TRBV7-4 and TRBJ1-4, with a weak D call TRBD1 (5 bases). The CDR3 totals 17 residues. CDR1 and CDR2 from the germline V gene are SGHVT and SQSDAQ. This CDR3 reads CASSFSGTISTNEKRFF. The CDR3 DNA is TGTGCCAGCAGCTTTAGCGGGACGATATCAACTAATGAAAAACGGTTTTTT.

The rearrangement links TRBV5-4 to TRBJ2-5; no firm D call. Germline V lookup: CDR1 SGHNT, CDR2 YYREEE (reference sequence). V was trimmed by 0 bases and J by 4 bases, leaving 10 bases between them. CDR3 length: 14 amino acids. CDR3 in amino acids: CASSLGGIGETQYF. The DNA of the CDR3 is TGTGCCAGCAGCTTGGGAGGTATTGGAGAGACCCAGTACTTC.

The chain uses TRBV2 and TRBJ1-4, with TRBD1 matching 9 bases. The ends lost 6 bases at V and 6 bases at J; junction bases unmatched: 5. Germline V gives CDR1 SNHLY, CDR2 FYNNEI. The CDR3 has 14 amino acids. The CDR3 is CASRDRGGDEKLFF. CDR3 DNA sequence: TGTGCCAGCAGGGACAGGGGAGGAGATGAAAAACTGTTTTTT.

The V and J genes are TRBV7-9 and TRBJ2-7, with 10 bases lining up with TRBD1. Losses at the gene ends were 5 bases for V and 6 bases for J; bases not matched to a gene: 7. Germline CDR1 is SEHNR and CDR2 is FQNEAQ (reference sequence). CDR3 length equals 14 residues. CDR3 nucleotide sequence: TGTGCCAGCAGCAGCGACAGGGGGCTTCGCGAGCAGTACTTC. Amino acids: CASSSDRGLREQYF.

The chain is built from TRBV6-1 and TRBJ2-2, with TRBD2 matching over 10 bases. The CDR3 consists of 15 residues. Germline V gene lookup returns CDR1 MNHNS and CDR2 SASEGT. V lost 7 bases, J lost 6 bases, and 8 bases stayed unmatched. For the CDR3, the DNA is TGTGCCAGCACCAGCGGGGGGGCTGGCTCCGGGGAGCTGTTTTTT. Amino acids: CASTSGGAGSGELFF.

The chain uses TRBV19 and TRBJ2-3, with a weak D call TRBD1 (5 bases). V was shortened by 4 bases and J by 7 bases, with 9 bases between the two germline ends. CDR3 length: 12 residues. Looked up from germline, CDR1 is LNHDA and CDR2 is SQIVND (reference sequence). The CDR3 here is CASSSRQNTQYF. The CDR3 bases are TGTGCCAGTAGTAGCCGACAGAATACGCAGTATTTT.

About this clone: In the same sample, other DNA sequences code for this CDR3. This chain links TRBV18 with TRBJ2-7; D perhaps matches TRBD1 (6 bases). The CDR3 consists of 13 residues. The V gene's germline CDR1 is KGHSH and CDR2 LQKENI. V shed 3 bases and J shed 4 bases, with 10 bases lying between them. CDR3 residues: CASSPGASYEQYF. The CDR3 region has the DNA TGTGCCAGCTCACCGGGGGCGAGTTACGAGCAGTACTTC.

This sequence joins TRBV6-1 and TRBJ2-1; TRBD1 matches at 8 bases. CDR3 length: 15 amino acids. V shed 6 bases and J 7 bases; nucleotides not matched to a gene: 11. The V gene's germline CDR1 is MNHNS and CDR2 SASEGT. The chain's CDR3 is CASRKGQVVVNEQFF. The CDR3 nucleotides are TGTGCCAGCAGGAAGGGACAGGTGGTGGTTAATGAGCAGTTCTTC.

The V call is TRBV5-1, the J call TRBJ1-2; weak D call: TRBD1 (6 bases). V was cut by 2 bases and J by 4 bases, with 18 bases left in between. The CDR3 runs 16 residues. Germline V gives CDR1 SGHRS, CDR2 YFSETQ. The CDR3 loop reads CASSLNPGPGAYGYTF. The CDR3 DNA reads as TGCGCCAGCAGCTTAAACCCGGGACCAGGGGCCTATGGCTACACCTTC.

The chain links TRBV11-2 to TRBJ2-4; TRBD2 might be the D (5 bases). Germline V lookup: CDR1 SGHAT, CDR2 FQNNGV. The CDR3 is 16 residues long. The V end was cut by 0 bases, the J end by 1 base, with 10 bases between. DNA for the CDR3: TGTGCCAGCAGCTTAGATCCGGGGTTCGCCAAAAACATTCAGTACTTC. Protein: CASSLDPGFAKNIQYF. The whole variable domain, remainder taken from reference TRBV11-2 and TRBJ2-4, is EAGVAQSPRYKIIEKRQSVAFWCNPISGHATLYWYQQILGQGPKLLIQFQNNGVVDDSQLPKDRFSAERLKGVDSTLKIQPAKLEDSAVYLCASSLDPGFAKNIQYFGAGTRLSVL.

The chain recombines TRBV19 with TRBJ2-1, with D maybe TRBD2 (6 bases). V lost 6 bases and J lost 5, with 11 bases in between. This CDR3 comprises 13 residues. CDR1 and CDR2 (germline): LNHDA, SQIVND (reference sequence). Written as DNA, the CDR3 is TGTGCCAGTAGGGGGAGGATCAACAATGAGCAGTTCTTC. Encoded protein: CASRGRINNEQFF.

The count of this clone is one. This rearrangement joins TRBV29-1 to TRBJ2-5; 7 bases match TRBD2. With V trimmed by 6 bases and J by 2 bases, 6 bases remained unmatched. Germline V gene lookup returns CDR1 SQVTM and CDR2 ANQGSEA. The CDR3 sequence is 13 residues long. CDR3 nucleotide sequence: TGCAGCGTCAGGGACGGGGGGCAAGAGACCCAGTACTTC. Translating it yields CSVRDGGQETQYF.

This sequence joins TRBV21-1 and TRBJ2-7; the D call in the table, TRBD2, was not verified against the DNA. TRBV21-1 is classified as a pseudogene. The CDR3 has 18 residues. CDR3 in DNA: TGTGCCAGCACCAAGATCGGAAGTAGCGGGAGGTTCTCCTACGAGCAGTACTTC. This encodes CASTKIGSSGRFSYEQYF.

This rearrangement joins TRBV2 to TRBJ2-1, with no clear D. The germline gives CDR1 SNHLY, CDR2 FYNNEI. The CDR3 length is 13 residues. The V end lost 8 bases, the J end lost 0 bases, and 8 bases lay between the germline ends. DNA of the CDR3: TGTGCCAGCTCCCCCATCTCCTACAATGAGCAGTTCTTC. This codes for CASSPISYNEQFF.

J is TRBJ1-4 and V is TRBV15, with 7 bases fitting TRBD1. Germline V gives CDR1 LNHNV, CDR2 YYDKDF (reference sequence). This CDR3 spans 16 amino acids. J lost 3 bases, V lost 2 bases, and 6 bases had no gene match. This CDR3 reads CATSRRSRGANEKLFF. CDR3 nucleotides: TGTGCCACCAGCAGAAGGAGCAGGGGGGCTAATGAAAAACTGTTTTTT.

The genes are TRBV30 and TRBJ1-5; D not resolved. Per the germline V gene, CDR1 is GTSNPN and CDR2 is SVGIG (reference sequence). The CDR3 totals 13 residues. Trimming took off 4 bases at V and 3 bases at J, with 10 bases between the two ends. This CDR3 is CAWNTGHNQPQHF. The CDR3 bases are TGTGCCTGGAATACGGGTCACAATCAGCCCCAGCATTTT.

CDR3 bases: TGTGCCAGCAGCCTAAGCACAGATACGCAGTATTTT. Its translation is CASSLSTDTQYF. The gene calls are TRBV7-3 and TRBJ2-3; D ambiguous. Germline V lookup: CDR1 SGHTA, CDR2 FQGTGA. The CDR3 runs to 12 residues. V shed 5 bases and J shed 0 bases, with 3 bases lying between them.